Below, 32 T cell receptor beta chains from the same sample are listed, as sequenced in a study of blood T cell repertoires in COVID-19. TCRdb's copy holds only in-frame clones and misses some; the assay was immunoSEQ multiplex PCR. The top ten hold 12% of the sample, which has around 230,000 clones, 75% to 90% seen once. Sample: peripheral blood. These receptors came from a woman aged 55-75 years with active or convalescent COVID-19.

The rearrangement uses TRBV6-4 and TRBJ1-1; 12 positions agree with TRBD1. J gave up 4 bases and V 3 bases, and 3 bases lay outside the gene matches. CDR3 length: 15 amino acids. The germline V gene encodes CDR1 MRHNA and CDR2 SNTAGT. The DNA of the CDR3 is TGTGCCAGCAGTGAGGGACAGGGGGCAGGCACTGAAGCTTTCTTT. It translates to CASSEGQGAGTEAFF.

The J gene is TRBJ1-1, the V gene TRBV3-1 (or the pseudogene TRBV3-2), with 7 bases lining up with TRBD1. This CDR3 is built from 14 residues. CDR1 is LGHDT and CDR2 is YNNKEL in the germline V gene (reference sequence). V trimming: 4 bases; J trimming: 6 bases; junction bases outside the gene matches: 8. CDR3 DNA: TGTGCCAGCAGCCGGTCCGGGACAGCCCCTGAAGCTTTCTTT. Translating gives CASSRSGTAPEAFF.

V is TRBV5-1 and J is TRBJ2-1; 12 bases are shared with TRBD2. J lost 5 bases, V lost 1 base, and 1 base had no gene match. The CDR3 length is 15 residues. Germline V gene lookup returns CDR1 SGHRS and CDR2 YFSETQ. The CDR3 spells CASSLTSGGNNEQFF. The CDR3, as DNA: TGCGCCAGCAGCTTGACTAGCGGGGGGAACAATGAGCAGTTCTTC.

The V and J genes are TRBV7-3 and TRBJ2-7; 9 bases line up with TRBD2. Trimming at V came to 5 bases and at J to 0 bases, leaving 8 bases not matched to a gene. The CDR3 runs 16 residues. CDR1 is SGHTA and CDR2 is FQGTGA in the germline V gene. The DNA of the CDR3 is TGTGCCAGCAGCCTGAAGTTAGCGGGGGACTCCTACGAGCAGTACTTC. This encodes CASSLKLAGDSYEQYF.

As regards this clone: The same CDR3 arises from other DNA sequences in this sample as well. The chain has TRBV12-3 or TRBV12-4 and TRBJ2-7; D is possibly TRBD1 (5 bases). The CDR3 runs 12 residues. V shed 6 bases and J shed 4 bases, with 10 bases lying between them. DNA of the CDR3: TGTGCCAGCAGCCTTACAGGTTACGAGCAGTACTTC. It encodes CASSLTGYEQYF.

The rearrangement links TRBV12-1 to TRBJ2-7; TRBD1 reflects the table's D call only, with no check against the DNA. TRBV12-1 represents a pseudogene. This CDR3 region has 14 residues. CDR3 sequence (DNA): TGTGCCAGCAGCACGGGACACCCTCCGGACGAGCAGTACTTC. Translated, it gives CASSTGHPPDEQYF.

The CDR3 DNA sequence: TGTGCCAGCAGCTTAGTTACAGGGCCGTCTGGAAACACCATATATTTT. It encodes CASSLVTGPSGNTIYF. The rearrangement uses TRBV7-9 and TRBJ1-3, with TRBD1 as a possible D gene (6 bases). The CDR3 totals 16 residues. CDR1 and CDR2 (germline): SEHNR, FQNEAQ (reference sequence). Between the trimmed V and J ends, which lost 1 base and 1 base, there was a span of 11 bases. Full variable domain (remainder filled in from reference TRBV7-9 and TRBJ1-3): DTGVSQNPRHKITKRGQNVTFRCDPISEHNRLYWYRQTLGQGPEFLTYFQNEAQLEKSRLLSDRFSAERPKGSFSTLEIQRTEQGDSAMYLCASSLVTGPSGNTIYFGEGSWLTVV.

The rearrangement joins TRBV4-1 to TRBJ2-2; no firm D call. CDR1 and CDR2 (germline): MGHRA, YSYEKL. The CDR3 is 12 residues long. V was shortened by 5 bases and J by 7 bases, with 8 bases between the two germline ends. In DNA form, the CDR3 reads TGCGCCAGCAGCAGAACTGGCGGGGAGCTGTTTTTT. This translates into CASSRTGGELFF.

This clone has just a few counts. The J gene is TRBJ2-7, the V gene TRBV2; tentative D call: TRBD1 (6 bases). The CDR3 contains 15 residues. Trimming cost V 2 bases and J 2 bases, with 13 bases left between them. CDR1 is SNHLY and CDR2 is FYNNEI in the germline V gene. CDR3 DNA sequence: TGTGCCAGCAGTGAAAAGGGGGAATGGACCTACGAGCAGTACTTC. It is translated as CASSEKGEWTYEQYF.

This clone turned up a few times. The rearrangement links TRBV3-1 (or the pseudogene TRBV3-2) to TRBJ2-7; TRBD2 is a possible D gene (5 bases). Germline V lookup: CDR1 LGHDT, CDR2 YNNKEL (reference sequence). Trimming took 2 bases from V and 3 from J, leaving 11 bases between them. There are 14 residues in the CDR3. CDR3 DNA sequence: TGTGCCAGCAGCCAAAAACGGGGAATCTACGAGCAGTACTTC. Encoded protein: CASSQKRGIYEQYF.

This chain links TRBV6-5 with TRBJ1-4; perhaps TRBD1 as D (5 bases). This CDR3 has 15 amino acids. Trimming removed 7 bases from V and 2 bases from J, with 14 bases in between. Germline CDR1 reads MNHEY; CDR2 reads SVGAGI. DNA of the CDR3: TGTGCCAGCAAGGGACTTATGGGGACTAATGAAAAACTGTTTTTT. Its protein product is CASKGLMGTNEKLFF.

V gene TRBV7-2 combines with J gene TRBJ1-1; no clear D gene. V lost 4 bases, J lost 1 base, and 7 bases lay in between. Germline CDR1 is SGHTA and CDR2 is FQGNSA. The CDR3 has 13 residues. The CDR3 DNA follows: TGTGCCAGCAGCTGGAGGAGGAACACTGAAGCTTTCTTT. Translating gives CASSWRRNTEAFF. Supplemented by reference TRBV7-2 and TRBJ1-1, the full variable domain reads GAGVSQSPSNKVTEKGKDVELRCDPISGHTALYWYRQSLGQGLEFLIYFQGNSAPDKSGLPSDRFSAERTGGSVSTLTIQRTQQEDSAVYLCASSWRRNTEAFFGQGTRLTVV.

V usage is TRBV13 and J usage is TRBJ1-2; no reliable D call. V dropped 0 bases and J dropped 4 bases, with 21 bases sitting between them. Germline loops: CDR1 PRHDT, CDR2 FYEKMQ (reference sequence). This CDR3 comprises 18 residues. CDR3 in amino acids: CASSLGGRTGSAFYGYTF. CDR3 in DNA: TGTGCCAGCAGCTTAGGCGGGCGGACGGGGTCCGCCTTCTATGGCTACACCTTC.

The CDR3 DNA follows: TGTGCCAGCAGCTTAGGCGGTTCCAGGGGGGCAGATACGCAGTATTTT. Amino acid sequence: CASSLGGSRGADTQYF. V gene TRBV11-3 combines with J gene TRBJ2-3; possible D gene TRBD1, 7 bases. With 1 base removed from V and 4 bases from J, the gap between germline ends came to 15 bases. Germline assignment: CDR1 SGHNT and CDR2 YENEEA. CDR3 length: 16 amino acids.

This clone was seen once. J is TRBJ1-1 and V is TRBV5-1; D not certain. V lost 2 bases and J 4 bases, leaving 12 bases between the germline ends. This CDR3 has 14 residues. The V gene's germline CDR1 is SGHRS and CDR2 YFSETQ. DNA of the CDR3: TGCGCCAGCAGCTTCCTTACAGAGGGCACTGAAGCTTTCTTT. Amino acid sequence: CASSFLTEGTEAFF.

The V gene is TRBV5-1, the J gene TRBJ1-2; 8 bases match TRBD1. The V segment lost 3 bases and the J segment 3 bases; nucleotides outside the gene matches: 7. Germline CDR1 reads SGHRS; CDR2 reads YFSETQ. This CDR3 spans 15 amino acids. DNA for the CDR3: TGCGCCAGCAGCTCCGGACAGGGCTCCTACTATGGCTACACCTTC. Encoded protein: CASSSGQGSYYGYTF.

This chain uses TRBV19 with TRBJ2-3, with D possibly matching TRBD1 (5 bases). The length of the CDR3 is 15 residues. V was cut by 5 bases and J by 2 bases, with 14 bases left in between. Germline CDR1 and CDR2: LNHDA and SQIVND (reference sequence). CDR3 sequence (DNA): TGTGCCAGTAGTGTCAACAGGCTTTTCACAGATACGCAGTATTTT. Translation gives CASSVNRLFTDTQYF. Using reference TRBV19 and TRBJ2-3 for the parts outside the CDR3, the full variable domain is DGGITQSPKYLFRKEGQNVTLSCEQNLNHDAMYWYRQDPGQGLRLIYYSQIVNDFQKGDIAEGYSVSREKKESFPLTVTSAQKNPTAFYLCASSVNRLFTDTQYFGPGTRLTVL.

The rearrangement joins TRBV6-5 to TRBJ2-1, with D possibly being TRBD1 (6 bases). The V end was cut by 6 bases, the J end by 2 bases, with 14 bases between. Germline V lookup: CDR1 MNHEY, CDR2 SVGAGI. The CDR3 runs to 15 residues. CDR3 nucleotide sequence: TGTGCCAGCAGGACTGACAGGCAGCCCTACAATGAGCAGTTCTTC. Translation gives CASRTDRQPYNEQFF.

The chain uses TRBV19 and TRBJ1-4; 10 positions match TRBD1. Looked up from germline, CDR1 is LNHDA and CDR2 is SQIVND (reference sequence). With 6 bases clipped from V and 1 base from J, the junction kept 17 bases outside the gene matches. This CDR3 contains 20 residues. The CDR3 nucleotides are TGTGCCAGTAGGGTCTCGACGGGACAGGGGAGTTTTAGAACTAATGAAAAACTGTTTTTT. Translation gives CASRVSTGQGSFRTNEKLFF.

This clone was counted a single time. J is TRBJ2-7 and V is TRBV7-2; D is undetermined. The CDR3 runs 11 residues. The ends were cut back, 4 bases at V and 3 bases at J, with 4 bases in the middle. CDR1 SGHTA and CDR2 FQGNSA come from the germline V gene. CDR3 sequence: CASSSHYEQYF. The CDR3 DNA follows: TGTGCCAGCAGCTCCCACTACGAGCAGTACTTC.

The chain has TRBV19 and TRBJ2-1; perhaps TRBD2 as D (6 bases). V dropped 7 bases and J dropped 6 bases, with 19 bases sitting between them. The CDR3 runs 15 residues. Germline-derived CDR1 and CDR2 are LNHDA and SQIVND (reference sequence). The CDR3 nucleotides are TGTGCCAGTAAGGGGACTCGCCCTTCTGGCAATGAGCAGTTCTTC. Protein: CASKGTRPSGNEQFF.

V usage is TRBV7-9 and J usage is TRBJ1-4, with D unresolved. The germline CDR1 and CDR2 sequences are SEHNR and FQNEAQ (reference sequence). Trimming took off 4 bases at V and 0 bases at J, with 18 bases between the two ends. This CDR3 has 18 residues. The CDR3 reads CASSSGVGSVATNEKLFF. The CDR3 DNA sequence: TGTGCCAGCAGCTCCGGTGTGGGGAGCGTCGCAACTAATGAAAAACTGTTTTTT.

The chain couples TRBV2 to TRBJ2-7; 11 nucleotides line up with TRBD1. The ends lost 3 bases at V and 2 bases at J; junction bases unmatched: 9. The germline CDR1 and CDR2 sequences are SNHLY and FYNNEI. This CDR3 has 17 amino acids. The CDR3 here is CASSEPRGTGGTYEQYF. The DNA for the CDR3 is TGTGCCAGCAGTGAGCCGAGGGGGACAGGGGGAACCTACGAGCAGTACTTC.

This rearrangement joins TRBV7-2 to TRBJ1-5; 7 bases match TRBD1. The germline V gene has CDR1 SGHTA and CDR2 FQGNSA. The CDR3 is made up of 15 amino acids. The V and J ends lost 1 base and 4 bases, in that order; junction bases with no gene match: 4. CDR3 in amino acids: CASSLGQGRNQPQHF. CDR3 DNA sequence: TGTGCCAGCAGCTTAGGACAGGGACGTAATCAGCCCCAGCATTTT.

The rearrangement uses TRBV19 and TRBJ1-2, with TRBD1 as a possible D gene (6 bases). From germline, CDR1 is LNHDA and CDR2 SQIVND (reference sequence). The CDR3 totals 13 residues. V was pared by 5 bases and J by 4 bases, with 11 bases between. The CDR3, as DNA: TGTGCCAGTAGTGAGGACAGAGTCTATGGCTACACCTTC. Translation gives CASSEDRVYGYTF.

In this sample, this clone turned up a few times. Additional DNA sequences in this sample encode the identical CDR3. V is TRBV7-3 and J is TRBJ2-1; tentatively, D is TRBD2 (7 bases). CDR1 is SGHTA, CDR2 FQGTGA, per germline. The V end lost 5 bases, the J end lost 5 bases, and 16 bases lay between the germline ends. The CDR3 consists of 15 residues. CDR3 nucleotide sequence: TGTGCCAGCAGCGCCCGGGGGGCGGGACACAATGAGCAGTTCTTC. Amino acids: CASSARGAGHNEQFF. Drawing the rest from reference TRBV7-3 and TRBJ2-1, the complete variable domain is GAGVSQTPSNKVTEKGKYVELRCDPISGHTALYWYRQSLGQGPEFLIYFQGTGAADDSGLPNDRFFAVRPEGSVSTLKIQRTERGDSAVYLCASSARGAGHNEQFFGPGTRLTVL.

The chain joins TRBV6-5 to TRBJ2-7; possible D gene TRBD2, 6 bases. The V gene's germline CDR1 is MNHEY and CDR2 SVGAGI. CDR3 size: 14 residues. The V gene lost 6 bases and the J gene lost 7 bases, with 19 bases spanning the gap. CDR3 DNA sequence: TGTGCCAGCAGAGCTCCGGGAGCTGCCCTAGAGCAGTACTTC. Amino acid sequence: CASRAPGAALEQYF.

V and J are TRBV30 and TRBJ2-3, with TRBD1 matching over 7 bases. V shed 2 bases and J 2 bases; nucleotides not matched to a gene: 4. The CDR3 is made up of 14 amino acids. Per germline, CDR1 GTSNPN and CDR2 SVGIG (reference sequence). The CDR3 sequence: CAWSTDRATDTQYF. CDR3 in DNA: TGTGCCTGGAGTACAGACAGGGCCACAGATACGCAGTATTTT. The whole variable domain, remainder taken from reference TRBV30 and TRBJ2-3, is SQTIHQWPATLVQPVGSPLSLECTVEGTSNPNLYWYRQAAGRGLQLLFYSVGIGQISSEVPQNLSASRPQDRQFILSSKKLLLSDSGFYLCAWSTDRATDTQYFGPGTRLTVL.

The chain combines TRBV30 with TRBJ2-6; a possible D gene is TRBD1 (6 bases). CDR3 size: 15 residues. The germline CDR1 and CDR2 sequences are GTSNPN and SVGIG (reference sequence). Between the trimmed V and J ends, which lost 5 bases and 2 bases, there was a span of 13 bases. The DNA for the CDR3 is TGTGCCTGGGCCACAGGGAATCCTGGGGCCAACGTCCTGACTTTC. Translated, it gives CAWATGNPGANVLTF.

This clone has a single count. J is TRBJ2-3 and V is TRBV2; 9 bases align to TRBD1. The junction had 4 bases not matched to a gene; V was cut back by 6 bases and J by 0 bases. Germline V gene sequence: CDR1 SNHLY, CDR2 FYNNEI. The CDR3 covers 15 residues. CDR3 nucleotides: TGTGCCAGCAGGAAAACAGGGGGCAGCACAGATACGCAGTATTTT. Protein sequence: CASRKTGGSTDTQYF. The whole variable domain, filled in from reference TRBV2 and TRBJ2-3, reads EPEVTQTPSHQVTQMGQEVILRCVPISNHLYFYWYRQILGQKVEFLVSFYNNEISEKSEIFDDQFSVERPDGSNFTLKIRSTKLEDSAMYFCASRKTGGSTDTQYFGPGTRLTVL.

J is TRBJ2-5 and V is TRBV9; 11 bases map to TRBD2. Per the germline V gene, CDR1 is SGDLS and CDR2 is YYNGEE. V lost 3 bases, J lost 6 bases, and 7 bases stayed unmatched. The CDR3 totals 15 residues. The DNA for the CDR3 is TGTGCCAGCAGCGCGACTAGCGGGGATGAGAAGACCCAGTACTTC. Translated, it gives CASSATSGDEKTQYF.

This clone was counted many times. The gene calls are TRBV19 and TRBJ2-3, with 11 bases fitting TRBD2. Germline V lookup: CDR1 LNHDA, CDR2 SQIVND (reference sequence). The V segment lost 3 bases and the J segment 5 bases; nucleotides outside the gene matches: 4. This CDR3 comprises 15 residues. The CDR3 spells CASSIGTSGRDTQYF. The CDR3 region has the DNA TGTGCCAGTAGTATTGGGACTAGCGGCAGAGATACGCAGTATTTT. The variable domain in full, with the rest retrieved from reference TRBV19 and TRBJ2-3, is DGGITQSPKYLFRKEGQNVTLSCEQNLNHDAMYWYRQDPGQGLRLIYYSQIVNDFQKGDIAEGYSVSREKKESFPLTVTSAQKNPTAFYLCASSIGTSGRDTQYFGPGTRLTVL.